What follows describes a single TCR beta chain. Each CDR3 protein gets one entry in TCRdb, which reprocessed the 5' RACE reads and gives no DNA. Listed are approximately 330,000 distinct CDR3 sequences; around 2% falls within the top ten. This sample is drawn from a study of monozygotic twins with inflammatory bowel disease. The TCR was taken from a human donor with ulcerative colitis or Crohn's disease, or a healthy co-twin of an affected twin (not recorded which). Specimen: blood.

CDR3 protein: CAWSVRRGSGNTIYF. The chain is built from TRBV30 and TRBJ1-3. The CDR3 is made up of 15 amino acids. The germline V gene has CDR1 GTSNPN and CDR2 SVGIG (reference sequence).